This TCR beta chain was found in a study of cytomegalovirus exposure and HLA in healthy donors. Study conclusions and caveats: Because they were indistinguishable, some V segments, including TRBV6-2 and TRBV6-3, were excluded. One variant, a missense change in DCLRE1C, was linked in a later analysis to TCR beta V- and J-gene trimming. Some TCR beta chains (roughly 150 of them) were listed as cytomegalovirus-associated.

The CDR3 is 17 amino acids. 60 Vbeta and 13 Jbeta primers were used in PCR. The table came from immunoSEQ multiplex PCR; TCRdb's copy has only in-frame clones and leaves some out. This sample has about 98,000 clones, with approximately 80% found just once. Concerning this clone itself: Its target is not known.

This receptor was identified in a female donor in good health and CMV-seropositive. The chain uses TRBV21-1 and TRBJ2-2; the D call of TRBD1 is as the table states it, not checked on the DNA. TRBV21-1 is labeled a pseudogene. Sequenced input: PBMCs. The CDR3 bases are TGTGCCAGCAGCAAAACCCTTGGGCCAGCGAACACCGGGGAGCTGTTTTTT. This codes for CASSKTLGPANTGELFF.